The 18 T cell receptor beta chains below were found in one sample sequenced in a study of shared clonotypes between healthy human individuals. Measured with immunoSEQ multiplex PCR; TCRdb has only the in-frame clones, and not every one. The sample records roughly 700,000 clones, about 90% being singletons. The source material was memory CD8+ T cells from PBMCs. Subset specified: CD45RO+ cells pooled with CCR7-negative TemRA cells. The receptors were sampled from a man aged 18 to 30 in good health. Some clones in this sample may be carry-over from other donors' samples.

The chain has TRBV29-1 and TRBJ1-2; TRBD1 matches at 10 bases. CDR1 SQVTM and CDR2 ANQGSEA come from the germline V gene. This CDR3 is 12 amino acids long. Unmatched junction bases numbered 5, after V lost 7 bases and J lost 6 bases. The CDR3 coding sequence is TGCAGCGCCAGACAGGGGGCAGATGGCTACACCTTC. Its translation: CSARQGADGYTF.

This rearrangement joins TRBV5-1 to TRBJ2-1, with D maybe TRBD2 (6 bases). Trimming left V 4 bases short and J 7 bases short, with 18 bases between. The CDR3 covers 15 residues. Germline V gene lookup returns CDR1 SGHRS and CDR2 YFSETQ. The CDR3 region has the DNA TGCGCCAGCAGCCCCTGGGGGGACCATGGAAATGAGCAGTTCTTC. Protein product: CASSPWGDHGNEQFF.

The chain employs TRBV13 and TRBJ1-1; D might be TRBD1 (6 bases). Germline CDR1 PRHDT, CDR2 FYEKMQ (reference sequence). CDR3 size: 15 residues. V shed 5 bases and J shed 3 bases, with 16 bases lying between them. The chain's CDR3 is CASSLTLGGHTEAFF. The CDR3 DNA follows: TGTGCCAGCAGCCTTACTTTAGGGGGGCACACTGAAGCTTTCTTT. Together with reference TRBV13 and TRBJ1-1, the CDR3 gives the full variable domain: AAGVIQSPRHLIKEKRETATLKCYPIPRHDTVYWYQQGPGQDPQFLISFYEKMQSDKGSIPDRFSAQQFSDYHSELNMSSLELGDSALYFCASSLTLGGHTEAFFGQGTRLTVV.

This clone was seen only a few times. The genes are TRBV27 and TRBJ1-1, with D possibly matching TRBD1 (5 bases). V was cut by 6 bases and J by 8 bases, with 16 bases left in between. This CDR3 is 13 amino acids long. Germline assignment: CDR1 MNHEY and CDR2 SMNVEV (reference sequence). The CDR3 coding sequence is TGTGCCAGCAGCTCCCTTAGGACATCCGAAGCTTTCTTT. Amino acids: CASSSLRTSEAFF.

The chain combines TRBV5-6 with TRBJ1-2; no definite D call. Germline values: CDR1 SGHDT, CDR2 YYEEEE. V lost 2 bases to trimming and J lost 2 bases, with 7 bases between them. The CDR3 covers 13 residues. Here the CDR3 reads CASSFSANYGYTF. CDR3 nucleotide sequence: TGTGCCAGCAGCTTTTCCGCGAACTATGGCTACACCTTC.

The J gene is TRBJ2-5, the V gene TRBV9; D is unclear. Germline V gene sequence: CDR1 SGDLS, CDR2 YYNGEE. Trimming left V 1 base short and J 1 base short, with 8 bases between. The CDR3 consists of 14 residues. Here the CDR3 reads CASSVLGSQETQYF. The CDR3 nucleotides read TGTGCCAGCAGCGTATTGGGCAGCCAAGAGACCCAGTACTTC.

The chain joins TRBV5-1 to TRBJ2-3; D is uncertain. The CDR3 covers 16 residues. Between the trimmed V and J ends, which lost 0 bases and 1 base, there was a span of 12 bases. Germline V lookup: CDR1 SGHRS, CDR2 YFSETQ. This chain's CDR3 is CASSLVTAYGTDTQYF. The DNA for the CDR3 is TGCGCCAGCAGCTTGGTCACAGCTTACGGCACAGATACGCAGTATTTT.

The J gene is TRBJ1-1, the V gene TRBV7-9, with TRBD1 identical over 7 bases. This CDR3 spans 15 amino acids. The V segment lost 10 bases and the J segment 1 base; nucleotides outside the gene matches: 12. The germline V gene has CDR1 SEHNR and CDR2 FQNEAQ (reference sequence). CDR3: CANSNIRTGNTEAFF. The DNA of the CDR3 is TGTGCCAATTCTAATATAAGGACAGGGAACACTGAAGCTTTCTTT.

The DNA for the CDR3 is TGTGCCAGCAGTCTAGCGGTCGACGAGCAGTTCTTC. Protein product: CASSLAVDEQFF. The chain couples TRBV25-1 to TRBJ2-1; 7 nucleotides match TRBD2. The CDR3 length is 12 residues. Looked up from germline, CDR1 is MGHDK and CDR2 is SYGVNS. V was clipped by 5 bases and J by 10 bases; unmatched bases: 5.

The chain joins TRBV19 to TRBJ2-1; 9 bases fit TRBD1. The length of the CDR3 is 14 residues. The V gene end was trimmed by 1 base and the J gene end by 8 bases; junction bases not matched to a gene: 3. Per the germline V gene, CDR1 is LNHDA and CDR2 is SQIVND (reference sequence). As DNA, the CDR3 is TGTGCCAGTAGTATAGCGGACAGGGGCTATGAGCAGTTCTTC. It translates to CASSIADRGYEQFF. Complete variable domain (other parts from reference TRBV19 and TRBJ2-1): DGGITQSPKYLFRKEGQNVTLSCEQNLNHDAMYWYRQDPGQGLRLIYYSQIVNDFQKGDIAEGYSVSREKKESFPLTVTSAQKNPTAFYLCASSIADRGYEQFFGPGTRLTVL.

The chain employs TRBV25-1 and TRBJ1-5; 9 nucleotides agree with TRBD1. V shed 8 bases, J shed 4 bases, and the junction held 3 bases outside the gene matches. CDR1 MGHDK and CDR2 SYGVNS come from the germline V gene. The CDR3 runs 13 residues. The CDR3 DNA reads TGTGCCAGCGAAGGACAGGGGAATCAGCCCCAGCATTTT. It translates to CASEGQGNQPQHF.

The chain is built from TRBV4-2 and TRBJ2-2; TRBD2 agrees at 7 bases. This CDR3 contains 15 residues. Trimming removed 2 bases from V and 4 bases from J; junction bases left unmatched: 4. Germline V gene sequence: CDR1 LGHNA, CDR2 YNFKEQ. DNA for the CDR3: TGTGCCAGCAGCCAATTTAGCGGGCCCACCGGGGAGCTGTTTTTT. Its protein product is CASSQFSGPTGELFF.

The CDR3 loop is CAWEGVYYEQYF. Written as DNA, the CDR3 is TGTGCCTGGGAGGGGGTTTACTACGAGCAGTACTTC. The rearrangement joins TRBV30 to TRBJ2-5; a weak D match, TRBD1 (6 bases). The J call may be mistaken, given a closer DNA end match to TRBJ2-7. This CDR3 is 12 amino acids long. The germline gives CDR1 GTSNPN, CDR2 SVGIG (reference sequence).

The rearrangement uses TRBV28 and TRBJ2-3; maybe TRBD2 (6 bases). The CDR3 consists of 19 residues. V was pared by 5 bases and J by 2 bases, with 26 bases between. The germline gives CDR1 MDHEN, CDR2 SYDVKM. The CDR3 reads CASSPLGFSSGPVTDTQYF. The CDR3 DNA follows: TGTGCCAGCAGTCCCCTCGGGTTCTCCAGCGGGCCCGTCACAGATACGCAGTATTTT.

The CDR3 DNA is TGTGCCAGCAGCTTATCGGGCGGGCGCACAGATACGCAGTATTTT. It translates to CASSLSGGRTDTQYF. V is TRBV7-2 and J is TRBJ2-3; D perhaps matches TRBD2 (5 bases). Germline V gene lookup returns CDR1 SGHTA and CDR2 FQGNSA. V lost 2 bases and J 1 base, leaving 10 bases between the germline ends. This CDR3 has 15 amino acids.

Comments on this clone: Other DNA sequences in the sample encode the same CDR3. This rearrangement joins TRBV5-6 to TRBJ2-7; D unresolved. Trimming removed 0 bases at V and 4 bases at J, with 11 bases between. CDR1 and CDR2 (germline): SGHDT, YYEEEE. The CDR3 contains 14 residues. The CDR3 region is CASSLGASTYEQYF. The CDR3 DNA follows: TGTGCCAGCAGCTTGGGGGCTTCTACATACGAGCAGTACTTC.

This clone was seen only once. The rearrangement uses TRBV28 and TRBJ2-5, with D maybe TRBD2 (5 bases). The J call is doubtful: the DNA matches TRBJ2-7 better. There are 15 residues in the CDR3. In germline, CDR1 is MDHEN, CDR2 SYDVKM. The CDR3 region is CASRPWTPREYEQYF. The DNA of the CDR3 is TGTGCCAGCAGGCCTTGGACCCCGAGGGAGTACGAGCAGTACTTC.

The chain employs TRBV4-1 and TRBJ1-4, with TRBD1 as a possible D gene (5 bases). CDR1 MGHRA and CDR2 YSYEKL come from the germline V gene. V was cut by 4 bases and J by 6 bases, with 9 bases left in between. This CDR3 has 13 residues. The CDR3 reads CASSPRQHEKLFF. CDR3 DNA: TGCGCCAGCAGCCCACGACAGCATGAAAAACTGTTTTTT.